Listed here are 25 T cell receptor beta chains from one sample, sequenced in a study of control samples from healthy donors and cancer patients. Assay: immunoSEQ multiplex PCR; the TCRdb copy retains only in-frame clones and omits some. The table includes 110,000 to 150,000 clones, 90% to 95% detected once. The sequenced material came from blood. The receptors shown here come from a man between 40 and 49 years old in good health.

This clone has only one observation. The rearrangement uses TRBV2 and TRBJ2-3, with 7 bases identical to TRBD1. The ends lost 5 bases at V and 9 bases at J; junction bases unmatched: 8. This CDR3 has 13 residues. In germline, CDR1 is SNHLY, CDR2 FYNNEI. The CDR3 region has the DNA TGTGCCAGCAGTCGGACAGGTGCAGGCACGCAGTATTTT. Translation: CASSRTGAGTQYF.

This clone was found once. The gene calls are TRBV6-5 and TRBJ2-1; D is unresolved. V was cut by 2 bases and J by 9 bases, with 5 bases left in between. Germline V gives CDR1 MNHEY, CDR2 SVGAGI. This CDR3 has 11 residues. CDR3 bases: TGTGCCAGCAGTTACCCTGGTGAGCAGTTCTTC. It encodes CASSYPGEQFF.

This chain joins TRBV6-5 and TRBJ2-5; 8 bases map to TRBD1. This CDR3 is 13 amino acids long. CDR1 is MNHEY and CDR2 is SVGAGI in the germline V gene. J was trimmed by 8 bases and V by 6 bases; bases with no gene match: 8. In nucleotides, the CDR3 is TGTGCCAGCAGCTACGACAGGGGACAAACCCAGTACTTC. Residues: CASSYDRGQTQYF.

V gene TRBV5-1 combines with J gene TRBJ2-7, with D tentatively TRBD2 (6 bases). Germline V lookup: CDR1 SGHRS, CDR2 YFSETQ. There are 15 residues in the CDR3. The V and J ends lost 0 bases and 4 bases respectively, with 14 bases between them. CDR3 region: CASSLDAESGYEQYF. CDR3 nucleotides: TGCGCCAGCAGCTTGGATGCGGAGAGCGGGTACGAGCAGTACTTC.

The rearrangement joins TRBV4-2 to TRBJ2-7; D call uncertain. This CDR3 is built from 13 residues. Per the germline V gene, CDR1 is LGHNA and CDR2 is YNFKEQ. Trimming cost V 1 base and J 3 bases, with 7 bases left between them. The CDR3 loop is CASSQGLFYEQYF. The CDR3 coding sequence is TGTGCCAGCAGCCAAGGACTCTTCTACGAGCAGTACTTC.

This clone appeared a single time. This rearrangement joins TRBV28 to TRBJ2-5; possible D gene TRBD1, 5 bases. CDR3 length: 15 residues. Deletions cut 5 bases from V and 5 bases from J, with 18 bases between. The germline V gene has CDR1 MDHEN and CDR2 SYDVKM. In DNA, the CDR3 is TGTGCCAGCAGTATCCCGGTAGGGGTAGGGGAGACCCAGTACTTC. Its translation is CASSIPVGVGETQYF. The full variable domain, completed using reference TRBV28 and TRBJ2-5, is DVKVTQSSRYLVKRTGEKVFLECVQDMDHENMFWYRQDPGLGLRLIYFSYDVKMKEKGDIPEGYSVSREKKERFSLILESASTNQTSMYLCASSIPVGVGETQYFGPGTRLLVL.

The V and J genes are TRBV9 and TRBJ2-1, with 7 bases aligning to TRBD1. Trimming at V came to 4 bases and at J to 4 bases, leaving 8 bases not matched to a gene. This CDR3 region has 15 residues. Germline V gene lookup returns CDR1 SGDLS and CDR2 YYNGEE. The DNA for the CDR3 is TGTGCCAGCAGCCTCTCCGGGACAGCTTACAATGAGCAGTTCTTC. Protein sequence: CASSLSGTAYNEQFF.

The chain carries TRBV27 and TRBJ2-7; D not resolved. Germline values: CDR1 MNHEY, CDR2 SMNVEV (reference sequence). V gave up 1 base and J gave up 4 bases, with 8 bases separating them. The CDR3 totals 13 residues. DNA of the CDR3: TGTGCCAGCAGTTTATGGCTTACATACGAGCAGTACTTC. This codes for CASSLWLTYEQYF.

The chain recombines TRBV15 with TRBJ1-6; D is undetermined. Trimming removed 3 bases at V and 7 bases at J, with 7 bases between. Germline CDR1 is LNHNV and CDR2 is YYDKDF (reference sequence). CDR3 length: 13 amino acids. The CDR3 nucleotides are TGTGCCACCAGCAGCTCACTGAATTCACCCCTCCACTTT. Its protein product is CATSSSLNSPLHF.

CDR3 sequence: CASPGQGSPYGYTF. CDR3 bases: TGTGCCAGCCCCGGACAGGGGTCCCCTTATGGCTACACCTTC. The V call is TRBV7-9, the J call TRBJ1-2; 9 nucleotides align to TRBD1. Germline loops: CDR1 SEHNR, CDR2 FQNEAQ (reference sequence). There are 14 residues in the CDR3. Trimming cost V 8 bases and J 5 bases; bases outside gene matches: 9.

The CDR3 loop is CAWSGGSNSPLHF. DNA of the CDR3: TGTGCCTGGAGTGGGGGATCTAATTCACCCCTCCACTTT. V and J are TRBV30 and TRBJ1-6; D is uncertain. Germline CDR1 GTSNPN, CDR2 SVGIG (reference sequence). The CDR3 runs to 13 residues. Trimming left V 1 base short and J 6 bases short, with 7 bases between. The full variable domain, its missing parts supplied by reference TRBV30 and TRBJ1-6, is SQTIHQWPATLVQPVGSPLSLECTVEGTSNPNLYWYRQAAGRGLQLLFYSVGIGQISSEVPQNLSASRPQDRQFILSSKKLLLSDSGFYLCAWSGGSNSPLHFGNGTRLTVT.

The chain couples TRBV9 to TRBJ2-7, with a possible D match to TRBD1 (5 bases). Per the germline V gene, CDR1 is SGDLS and CDR2 is YYNGEE. The ends were cut back, 0 bases at V and 7 bases at J, with 20 bases in the middle. This CDR3 region has 16 residues. The CDR3 sequence is CASSVEKTAWVWEQYF. The DNA of the CDR3 is TGTGCCAGCAGCGTAGAGAAGACAGCCTGGGTCTGGGAGCAGTACTTC.

The gene calls are TRBV5-4 and TRBJ2-5; 7 bases match TRBD2. The CDR3 covers 16 residues. Germline V gives CDR1 SGHNT, CDR2 YYREEE (reference sequence). V trimming: 4 bases; J trimming: 0 bases; junction bases outside the gene matches: 9. DNA of the CDR3: TGTGCCAGCAGCACTTTTGGGCGGGAGTACCAAGAGACCCAGTACTTC. It codes for CASSTFGREYQETQYF.

The chain uses TRBV12-5 and TRBJ2-2, with TRBD1 matching 9 bases. Per the germline V gene, CDR1 is LGHNT and CDR2 is FRNRAP. Germline trimming cut 5 bases from V and 2 bases from J; bases unmatched to any gene: 3. The CDR3 runs to 15 residues. For the CDR3, the DNA is TGTGCTAGTGGTACGGGACAGGGAAACACCGGGGAGCTGTTTTTT. This encodes CASGTGQGNTGELFF.

The CDR3 DNA follows: TGTGCCAGCACCCCGGGTCAGGGGTCGGGGAGGAATTCACCCCTCCACTTT. Translation: CASTPGQGSGRNSPLHF. This sequence joins TRBV11-2 and TRBJ1-6; D might be TRBD1 (6 bases). This CDR3 comprises 17 residues. CDR1 and CDR2 from the germline V gene are SGHAT and FQNNGV. Trimming removed 7 bases at V and 7 bases at J, with 23 bases between.

The chain joins TRBV12-5 to TRBJ2-4; D is possibly TRBD1 (5 bases). CDR1 is LGHNT, CDR2 FRNRAP, per germline. The CDR3 consists of 14 residues. V lost 6 bases, J lost 7 bases, and 16 bases lay in between. CDR3 DNA sequence: TGTGCTAGTGGCCCTTACAGGAGTAAGAACATTCAGTACTTC. Protein product: CASGPYRSKNIQYF. The variable domain in full, with the rest retrieved from reference TRBV12-5 and TRBJ2-4, is DARVTQTPRHKVTEMGQEVTMRCQPILGHNTVFWYRQTMMQGLELLAYFRNRAPLDDSGMPKDRFSAEMPDATLATLKIQPSEPRDSAVYFCASGPYRSKNIQYFGAGTRLSVL.

V and J are TRBV10-2 and TRBJ1-5, with D unclear. The CDR3 has 15 amino acids. Germline lookup yields CDR1 WSHSY and CDR2 SAAADI. The V end was cut by 2 bases, the J end by 9 bases, with 17 bases between. CDR3 nucleotide sequence: TGCGCCAGCAGTGAGAGGAGACCTGATCGAGGGCCCCAGCATTTT. It specifies CASSERRPDRGPQHF.

This clone has only one observation. The rearrangement uses TRBV7-3 and TRBJ2-7; no clear D. Deletions cut 5 bases from V and 0 bases from J, with 11 bases between. Germline CDR1 reads SGHTA; CDR2 reads FQGTGA. This CDR3 has 14 amino acids. The CDR3 DNA sequence: TGTGCCAGCAGCATCACAGCTACCTCCTACGAGCAGTACTTC. Translation gives CASSITATSYEQYF. Full variable domain (outside the CDR3, taken from reference TRBV7-3 and TRBJ2-7): GAGVSQTPSNKVTEKGKYVELRCDPISGHTALYWYRQSLGQGPEFLIYFQGTGAADDSGLPNDRFFAVRPEGSVSTLKIQRTERGDSAVYLCASSITATSYEQYFGPGTRLTVT.

The V gene is TRBV3-1 (or the pseudogene TRBV3-2), the J gene TRBJ2-5; 8 bases fit TRBD2. The germline V gene has CDR1 LGHDT and CDR2 YNNKEL (reference sequence). V lost 4 bases and J lost 4; bases outside the gene matches: 5. The CDR3 is 14 residues long. CDR3 region: CASSPSGLAETQYF. The DNA of the CDR3 is TGTGCCAGCAGCCCTAGCGGGCTTGCAGAGACCCAGTACTTC.

V gene TRBV6-5 combines with J gene TRBJ1-2, with a possible D match to TRBD1 (5 bases). V was clipped by 7 bases and J by 8 bases, with 17 bases between them. CDR3 size: 13 residues. CDR1 and CDR2 from the germline V gene are MNHEY and SVGAGI. CDR3 loop: CASTAGLHIGYTF. The CDR3 bases are TGTGCCAGCACGGCAGGGCTCCATATCGGCTACACCTTC.

The chain couples TRBV27 to TRBJ2-2; perhaps TRBD1 as D (5 bases). V was clipped by 3 bases and J by 3 bases, with 29 bases between them. Looked up from germline, CDR1 is MNHEY and CDR2 is SMNVEV (reference sequence). The CDR3 extends over 21 amino acids. DNA of the CDR3: TGTGCCAGCAGTTTTTCTCTATACCGACTTCAGGGTAGTCATTACACCGGGGAGCTGTTTTTT. It is translated as CASSFSLYRLQGSHYTGELFF.

The chain has TRBV5-4 and TRBJ2-2; TRBD2 aligns across 10 bases. V trimming: 2 bases; J trimming: 1 base; junction bases outside the gene matches: 2. The CDR3 totals 16 residues. In germline, CDR1 is SGHNT, CDR2 YYREEE (reference sequence). CDR3 coding DNA: TGTGCCAGCAGCTTTCCTAGCGGGGGGAACACCGGGGAGCTGTTTTTT. Protein sequence: CASSFPSGGNTGELFF.

This clone was counted once. The V and J genes are TRBV7-2 and TRBJ1-2; D unclear. Germline V lookup: CDR1 SGHTA, CDR2 FQGNSA. Trimming pared 4 bases from V and 8 bases from J, leaving 17 bases between. The CDR3 consists of 14 residues. CDR3 DNA sequence: TGTGCCAGCAGCTCAAGATTGGGCGGAGCCGGCTACACCTTC. Translation: CASSSRLGGAGYTF.

The V call is TRBV24-1, the J call TRBJ1-2; a weak D match, TRBD1 (5 bases). The V end lost 0 bases, the J end lost 4 bases, and 8 bases lay between the germline ends. The CDR3 contains 14 residues. Germline CDR1 reads KGHDR; CDR2 reads SFDVKD. Written as DNA, the CDR3 is TGTGCCACCAGTGATTTGACAGGAGGCTATGGCTACACCTTC. Protein product: CATSDLTGGYGYTF.

J is TRBJ2-5 and V is TRBV14, with D hard to call. Germline values: CDR1 SGHDN, CDR2 FVKESK. The CDR3 contains 14 residues. Trimming left V 0 bases short and J 3 bases short, with 8 bases between. CDR3 in DNA: TGTGCCAGCAGCCAAGATTTTCAAAAAGAGACCCAGTACTTC. Translated, it gives CASSQDFQKETQYF. The variable domain in full, completed from reference TRBV14 and TRBJ2-5, reads EAGVTQFPSHSVIEKGQTVTLRCDPISGHDNLYWYRRVMGKEIKFLLHFVKESKQDESGMPNNRFLAERTGGTYSTLKVQPAELEDSGVYFCASSQDFQKETQYFGPGTRLLVL.